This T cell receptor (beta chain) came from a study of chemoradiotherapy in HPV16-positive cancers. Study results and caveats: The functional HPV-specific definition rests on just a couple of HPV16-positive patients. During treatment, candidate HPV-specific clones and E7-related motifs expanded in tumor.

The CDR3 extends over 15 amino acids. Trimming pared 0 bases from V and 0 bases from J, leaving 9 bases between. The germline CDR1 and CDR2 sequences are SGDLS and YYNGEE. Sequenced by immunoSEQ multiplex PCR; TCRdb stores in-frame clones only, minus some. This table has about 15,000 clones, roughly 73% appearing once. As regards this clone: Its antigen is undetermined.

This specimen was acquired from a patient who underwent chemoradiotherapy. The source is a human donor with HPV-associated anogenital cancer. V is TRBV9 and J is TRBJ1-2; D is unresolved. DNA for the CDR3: TGTGCCAGCAGCGTAGGTAACACAGCTAACTATGGCTACACCTTC. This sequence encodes CASSVGNTANYGYTF.